These 9 T cell receptor beta chains were sequenced from one sample in a study of cytomegalovirus exposure and HLA in healthy donors. The study ran its PCR with 60 Vbeta and 13 Jbeta primers. The table came from immunoSEQ multiplex PCR; TCRdb's copy has only in-frame clones and leaves some out. The data show under 130,000 clones, and the top ten clones hold around 0.6%. The sample consisted of PBMCs. The receptors derive from a man aged 45-65 years in good health and CMV-seronegative.

V gene TRBV4-1 combines with J gene TRBJ2-7, with 8 bases aligning to TRBD2. Germline assignment: CDR1 MGHRA and CDR2 YSYEKL. The ends lost 1 base at V and 4 bases at J; junction bases unmatched: 6. The CDR3 consists of 15 residues. The CDR3 bases are TGCGCCAGCAGCCAAGGCGCGGGGGGACCTTACGAGCAGTACTTC. Translated: CASSQGAGGPYEQYF.

The CDR3, as DNA: TGCGCCAGCAGCTTGGACAGCGGCACGATAAGCGCCTACGAGCAGTACTTC. This encodes CASSLDSGTISAYEQYF. The chain joins TRBV5-1 to TRBJ2-7, with D possibly matching TRBD2 (5 bases). The germline V gene has CDR1 SGHRS and CDR2 YFSETQ. The CDR3 contains 17 residues. Trimming cost V 0 bases and J 2 bases, with 18 bases left between them.

V is TRBV7-2 and J is TRBJ2-7; 10 bases agree with TRBD1. V was pared by 5 bases and J by 6 bases, with 4 bases of the junction left unmatched. Germline V gives CDR1 SGHTA, CDR2 FQGNSA. The CDR3 is made up of 13 amino acids. The CDR3 here is CASSRQGAGEQYF. In DNA, the CDR3 is TGTGCCAGCAGCCGACAGGGGGCCGGCGAGCAGTACTTC.

J is TRBJ1-2 and V is TRBV9; TRBD1 agrees at 9 bases. Per germline, CDR1 SGDLS and CDR2 YYNGEE. Trimming removed 3 bases from V and 5 bases from J; junction bases left unmatched: 8. The CDR3 totals 15 residues. The CDR3 protein is CASSGTGTGYYGYTF. DNA for the CDR3: TGTGCCAGCAGCGGCACCGGGACAGGGTATTATGGCTACACCTTC.

V gene TRBV18 combines with J gene TRBJ2-3; 8 nucleotides line up with TRBD2. The CDR3 is 14 residues long. Unmatched junction bases numbered 4, after V lost 2 bases and J lost 6 bases. The germline gives CDR1 KGHSH, CDR2 LQKENI. CDR3 amino acids: CASSPTSGGDTQYF. The CDR3 DNA is TGTGCCAGCTCACCAACTAGCGGAGGGGATACGCAGTATTTT.

The chain is built from TRBV5-1 and TRBJ2-1; TRBD2 agrees at 9 bases. CDR1 is SGHRS, CDR2 YFSETQ, per germline. This CDR3 has 18 residues. V was pared by 4 bases and J by 0 bases, with 11 bases of the junction left unmatched. The chain's CDR3 is CASSPSSGGLGSYNEQFF. Written as DNA, the CDR3 is TGCGCCAGCAGCCCTAGCAGCGGGGGGCTAGGCTCCTACAATGAGCAGTTCTTC.

This chain connects TRBV5-1 to TRBJ2-5; D is possibly TRBD1 (5 bases). Trimming shortened V by 0 bases and J by 1 base, and 10 bases separated the two germline ends. Germline V gives CDR1 SGHRS, CDR2 YFSETQ. The CDR3 loop spans 15 amino acids. The CDR3 here is CASSLDGHSQETQYF. Written as DNA, the CDR3 is TGCGCCAGCAGCTTGGATGGACACTCCCAAGAGACCCAGTACTTC.

The V call is TRBV18, the J call TRBJ2-3; TRBD2 matches at 9 bases. The CDR3 spans 14 residues. Trimming cost V 3 bases and J 2 bases; bases outside gene matches: 0. CDR1 is KGHSH, CDR2 LQKENI, per germline. CDR3 protein: CASSPGLATDTQYF. CDR3 DNA sequence: TGTGCCAGCTCACCGGGACTAGCCACAGATACGCAGTATTTT.

V and J are TRBV4-3 and TRBJ2-4; the D gene is possibly TRBD2 (7 bases). V was clipped by 0 bases and J by 5 bases, with 17 bases between them. CDR1 is LGHNA, CDR2 YSLEER, per germline. CDR3 size: 17 residues. The CDR3 sequence is CASSQEHPGEGQNIQYF. The DNA for the CDR3 is TGCGCCAGCAGCCAAGAGCATCCAGGGGAGGGCCAAAACATTCAGTACTTC.